This record covers a single T cell receptor beta chain. The antigen is not known. The data were taken from a study of cytomegalovirus exposure and HLA in healthy donors. CDR3 length: 15 residues. CDR1 is MNHNY and CDR2 is SVGAGI in the germline V gene (reference sequence). V lost 7 bases to trimming and J lost 4 bases; unmatched junction nucleotides: 10. Study findings and constraints: Approximately 160 TCR beta chains were listed as cytomegalovirus-associated.

Both 60 Vbeta primers and 13 Jbeta primers went into the PCR. Sequenced by immunoSEQ multiplex PCR; TCRdb stores in-frame clones only, minus some. The sample includes 85,000 to 110,000 clones, 79% of them seen just once. The TCR was taken from a man aged 50-59 years in good health and CMV-seropositive. Sample: PBMCs. The rearrangement uses TRBV6-6 and TRBJ2-1; 7 bases map to TRBD2. This chain's CDR3 is CASIPSAGAYNEQFF. The CDR3 bases are TGTGCCAGCATCCCGAGTGCGGGAGCTTACAATGAGCAGTTCTTC.